The entry below describes one TCR beta chain. TCRdb's copy holds only in-frame clones and misses some; the assay was immunoSEQ multiplex PCR. The table records roughly 26,000 clones, around 88% of them present only once. Germline-derived CDR1 and CDR2 are SGHVS and FQNEAQ. Trimming stripped 4 bases from V and 1 base from J, with 14 bases between. The CDR3 is 16 amino acids. The source of the sample is a study of blood T cell repertoires in COVID-19. Sequencing was done on a sample of peripheral blood. The source of this sequence is a man in his sixties or seventies with acute or convalescent COVID-19. The chain uses TRBV7-8 and TRBJ1-5, with a weak D call TRBD1 (5 bases). The CDR3 spells CASSSRRGSSNQPQHF. For the CDR3, the DNA is TGTGCCAGCAGCTCTCGTAGGGGTTCCAGCAATCAGCCCCAGCATTTT.